This T cell receptor beta chain was obtained from a study of blood T cell repertoires in COVID-19. Study as a whole: The United States, Italy and Spain supplied acute and convalescent COVID-19 samples. T cells, B-cell-depleted T cells, or PBMCs provided the cDNA or gDNA that served as material.

CDR1 is MNHEY, CDR2 SVGEGT, per germline. V was trimmed by 6 bases and J by 1 base, leaving 18 bases between them. The CDR3 is 16 amino acids. Original processing methods: Using reference gene primer amplification, nucleated cell counts were estimated. Generated by immunoSEQ multiplex PCR, the TCRdb table keeps only in-frame clones and is missing some. V, J and clone size are taken as reported in that table, and D and trimming were inferred from the DNA itself. The sample yields about 87,000 clones, about nine tenths seen once. The rearrangement links TRBV6-2 or TRBV6-3 to TRBJ1-1; maybe TRBD1 (5 bases). The TCR sequence derives from an elderly woman with acute or convalescent COVID-19. The sequencing input was peripheral blood. The CDR3 sequence: CASSSSRGYGNTEAFF. The CDR3 nucleotides are TGTGCCAGCAGCTCGAGTAGGGGTTACGGGAACACTGAAGCTTTCTTT.